The 13 T cell receptor beta chains reported below all come from one sample, sequenced in a study of blood T cell repertoires in COVID-19. Sequencing used immunoSEQ multiplex PCR; TCRdb keeps in-frame clones, though not all of them. The repertoire has under 300,000 clones, around 90% of them found once; the top ten carry 2.1%. The material sequenced was peripheral blood. Receptors were obtained from a woman aged 55-75 years with COVID-19, enrolled during active disease.

This sequence joins TRBV15 and TRBJ2-5; maybe TRBD1 (6 bases). The CDR3 spans 15 residues. The germline V gene encodes CDR1 LNHNV and CDR2 YYDKDF (reference sequence). Trimming removed 1 base from V and 1 base from J, with 10 bases in between. DNA for the CDR3: TGTGCCACCAGCAGAGCCGGACAGCTCCAAGAGACCCAGTACTTC. This gives the protein CATSRAGQLQETQYF.

The CDR3 DNA reads as TGTGCCAGCAGCCAATCGTCCGGTACCCATGCGGAACTGTTTTTT. The encoded protein is CASSQSSGTHAELFF. The chain recombines TRBV16 with TRBJ1-4; D uncertain. V was pared by 0 bases and J by 12 bases, with 17 bases between. CDR3 length: 15 residues. Germline V CDR1 and CDR2: KGHSY, FQNENV.

The gene calls are TRBV5-1 and TRBJ2-7, with D maybe TRBD1 (6 bases). CDR3 length: 14 residues. CDR1 SGHRS and CDR2 YFSETQ come from the germline V gene. The V end lost 5 bases, the J end lost 3 bases, and 15 bases lay between the germline ends. CDR3 in DNA: TGCGCCAGCAGTTTTTCCGGACAGATCTACGAGCAGTACTTC. Translation: CASSFSGQIYEQYF.

This chain links TRBV4-3 with TRBJ1-2; no clear D gene. The germline V and J ends were trimmed by 0 bases and 2 bases, with 10 bases remaining between them. The germline V gene encodes CDR1 LGHNA and CDR2 YSLEER. The CDR3 consists of 15 residues. CDR3 DNA: TGCGCCAGCAGCCAAGATCAGTGGCTGAACTATGGCTACACCTTC. Protein sequence: CASSQDQWLNYGYTF.

CDR3 residues: CASSHGQGRFTEAFF. CDR3 in DNA: TGCGCCAGCAGCCATGGACAGGGGCGGTTCACTGAAGCTTTCTTT. The J gene is TRBJ1-1, the V gene TRBV4-3; 9 nucleotides match TRBD1. With V trimmed by 3 bases and J by 4 bases, 6 bases remained unmatched. Germline values: CDR1 LGHNA, CDR2 YSLEER. The CDR3 runs 15 residues.

The V and J genes are TRBV7-2 and TRBJ2-2, with 9 bases identical to TRBD2. The junction had 3 bases not matched to a gene; V was cut back by 6 bases and J by 1 base. CDR3 length: 15 amino acids. CDR1 and CDR2 (germline): SGHTA, FQGNSA. CDR3 region: CASSKLAGNTGELFF. The CDR3 coding sequence is TGTGCCAGCAGTAAACTAGCGGGGAACACCGGGGAGCTGTTTTTT.

J is TRBJ2-2 and V is TRBV10-3; TRBD2 is a possible D gene (6 bases). This CDR3 region has 15 residues. CDR1 is ENHRY and CDR2 is SYGVKD in the germline V gene. Trimming cost V 4 bases and J 6 bases, with 15 bases left between them. The CDR3, as DNA: TGTGCCATCAGTGGTCCGGGGGATCCTCCCGGGGAGCTGTTTTTT. As protein: CAISGPGDPPGELFF.

This clone was seen just once. The chain is built from TRBV5-1 and TRBJ1-3, with no clear D. CDR1 is SGHRS and CDR2 is YFSETQ in the germline V gene. Trimming stripped 2 bases from V and 8 bases from J, with 20 bases between. The CDR3 runs 16 residues. CDR3 protein: CASSLGNTASGDTIYF. The CDR3 bases are TGCGCCAGCAGCTTAGGAAACACGGCATCGGGTGACACCATATATTTT.

This sequence joins TRBV3-1 (or the pseudogene TRBV3-2) and TRBJ2-7; the D gene is possibly TRBD1 (5 bases). Trimming left V 1 base short and J 4 bases short, with 17 bases between. This CDR3 contains 16 residues. Germline V CDR1 and CDR2: LGHDT, YNNKEL (reference sequence). The CDR3 coding sequence is TGTGCCAGCAGCCAAGCAGTCTCGCAGGGCCCGTACGAGCAGTACTTC. Translated, it gives CASSQAVSQGPYEQYF.

This chain links TRBV6-2 or TRBV6-3 with TRBJ2-1; 10 bases are a match to TRBD2. Trimming removed 4 bases from V and 9 bases from J; junction bases left unmatched: 6. This CDR3 is built from 14 residues. CDR1 and CDR2 (germline): MNHEY, SVGEGT. CDR3 sequence reads: CASSSLAGAFEQFF. As DNA, the CDR3 is TGTGCCAGCAGTTCGCTAGCGGGGGCGTTTGAGCAGTTCTTC.

Only a few counts were recorded for this clone. This chain connects TRBV29-1 to TRBJ1-1; D remains unclear. The CDR3 is 14 residues long. Trimming took 4 bases from V and 4 from J, leaving 16 bases between them. Germline CDR1 is SQVTM and CDR2 is ANQGSEA. The CDR3 region has the DNA TGCAGCGTTGTGACCCGGCGGCAGAGCACTGAAGCTTTCTTT. Its translation is CSVVTRRQSTEAFF.

The chain couples TRBV13 to TRBJ1-1, with D unresolved. Germline V gives CDR1 PRHDT, CDR2 FYEKMQ (reference sequence). Trimming left V 0 bases short and J 1 base short, with 15 bases between. The CDR3 spans 17 residues. This CDR3 reads CASSLGLVAPTNTEAFF. Here the CDR3 DNA reads TGTGCCAGCAGCTTAGGGCTCGTCGCTCCTACGAACACTGAAGCTTTCTTT.

The chain is built from TRBV30 and TRBJ1-2; D perhaps matches TRBD1 (6 bases). CDR1 and CDR2 from the germline V gene are GTSNPN and SVGIG (reference sequence). The CDR3 has 13 amino acids. V was clipped by 0 bases and J by 3 bases, with 8 bases between them. The DNA for the CDR3 is TGTGCCTGGAGTGTACAGGGATACTATGGCTACACCTTC. This gives the protein CAWSVQGYYGYTF.